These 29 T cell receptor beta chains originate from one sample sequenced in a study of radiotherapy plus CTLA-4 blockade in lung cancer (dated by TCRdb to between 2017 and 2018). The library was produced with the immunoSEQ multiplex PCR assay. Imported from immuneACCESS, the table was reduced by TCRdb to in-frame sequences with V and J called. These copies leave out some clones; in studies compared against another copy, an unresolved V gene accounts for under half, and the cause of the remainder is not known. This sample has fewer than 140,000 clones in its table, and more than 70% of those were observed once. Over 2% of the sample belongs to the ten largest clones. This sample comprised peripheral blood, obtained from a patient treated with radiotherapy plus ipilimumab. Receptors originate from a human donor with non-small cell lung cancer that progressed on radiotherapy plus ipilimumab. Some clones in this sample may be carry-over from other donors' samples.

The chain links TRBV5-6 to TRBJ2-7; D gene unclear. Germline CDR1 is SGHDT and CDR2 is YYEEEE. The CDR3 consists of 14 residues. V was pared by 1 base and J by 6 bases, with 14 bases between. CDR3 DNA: TGTGCCAGCAGCTTGTCGGCAATACGCCGCGAGCAGTACTTC. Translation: CASSLSAIRREQYF.

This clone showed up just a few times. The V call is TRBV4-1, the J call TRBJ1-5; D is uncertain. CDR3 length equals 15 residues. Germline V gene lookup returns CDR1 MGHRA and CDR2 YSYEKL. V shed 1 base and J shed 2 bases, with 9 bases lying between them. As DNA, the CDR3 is TGCGCCAGCAGCCAAGTCCGCGACGGCAATCAGCCCCAGCATTTT. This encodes CASSQVRDGNQPQHF.

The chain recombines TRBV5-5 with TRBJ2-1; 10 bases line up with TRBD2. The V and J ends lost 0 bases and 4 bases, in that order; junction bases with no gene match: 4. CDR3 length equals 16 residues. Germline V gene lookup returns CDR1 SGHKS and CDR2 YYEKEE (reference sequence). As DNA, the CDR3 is TGTGCCAGCAGCTTGGGTCTAGCGGGGGATTACAATGAGCAGTTCTTC. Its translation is CASSLGLAGDYNEQFF.

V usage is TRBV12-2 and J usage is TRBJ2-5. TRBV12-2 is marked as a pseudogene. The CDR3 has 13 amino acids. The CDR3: CASRQNVGETQYF. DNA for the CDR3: TGTGCAAGTCGCCAGAATGTCGGAGAGACCCAGTACTTC.

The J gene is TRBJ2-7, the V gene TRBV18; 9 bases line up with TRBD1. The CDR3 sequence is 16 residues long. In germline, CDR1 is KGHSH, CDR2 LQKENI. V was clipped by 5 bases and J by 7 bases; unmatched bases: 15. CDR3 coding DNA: TGTGCCAGCTCAGAGTTCCCGGGACAGGGTAATGGTGAGCAGTACTTC. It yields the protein CASSEFPGQGNGEQYF.

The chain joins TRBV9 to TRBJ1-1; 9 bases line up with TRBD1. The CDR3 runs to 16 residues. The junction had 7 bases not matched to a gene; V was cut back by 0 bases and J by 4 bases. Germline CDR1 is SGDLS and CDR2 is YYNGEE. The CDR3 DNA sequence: TGTGCCAGCAGCGTAGCCGGACAGGGGATTCGCACTGAAGCTTTCTTT. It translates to CASSVAGQGIRTEAFF.

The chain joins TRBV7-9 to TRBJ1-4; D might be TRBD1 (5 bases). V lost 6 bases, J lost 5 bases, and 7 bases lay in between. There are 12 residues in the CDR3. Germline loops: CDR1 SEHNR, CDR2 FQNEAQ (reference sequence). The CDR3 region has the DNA TGTGCCAGCAGAGCAGGGAATGAAAAACTGTTTTTT. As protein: CASRAGNEKLFF.

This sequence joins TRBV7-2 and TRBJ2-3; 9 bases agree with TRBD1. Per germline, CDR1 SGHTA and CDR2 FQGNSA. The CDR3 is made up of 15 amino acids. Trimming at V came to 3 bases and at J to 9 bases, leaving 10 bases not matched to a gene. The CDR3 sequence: CASSFPGQGVGTQYF. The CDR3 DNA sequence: TGTGCCAGCAGCTTCCCGGGACAGGGCGTAGGGACGCAGTATTTT.

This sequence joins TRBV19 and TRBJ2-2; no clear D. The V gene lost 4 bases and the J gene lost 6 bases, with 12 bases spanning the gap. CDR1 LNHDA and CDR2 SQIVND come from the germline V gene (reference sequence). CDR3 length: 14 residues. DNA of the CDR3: TGTGCCAGTAGTAACGATCGGGTTGCCGGGGAGCTGTTTTTT. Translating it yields CASSNDRVAGELFF.

CDR3 bases: TGTGCCAGTAGAACGACAGGGGGGAATGAAAAACTGTTTTTT. This gives the protein CASRTTGGNEKLFF. The chain joins TRBV19 to TRBJ1-4; 9 nucleotides agree with TRBD1. V dropped 6 bases and J dropped 5; count of bases not matched to a gene: 4. The CDR3 is made up of 14 amino acids. CDR1 and CDR2 from the germline V gene are LNHDA and SQIVND (reference sequence).

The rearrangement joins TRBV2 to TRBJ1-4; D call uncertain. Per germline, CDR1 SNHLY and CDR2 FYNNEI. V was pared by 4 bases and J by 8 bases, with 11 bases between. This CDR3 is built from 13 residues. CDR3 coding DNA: TGTGCCAGCAGTGCAAATGGGCAGGAAAAACTGTTTTTT. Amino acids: CASSANGQEKLFF.

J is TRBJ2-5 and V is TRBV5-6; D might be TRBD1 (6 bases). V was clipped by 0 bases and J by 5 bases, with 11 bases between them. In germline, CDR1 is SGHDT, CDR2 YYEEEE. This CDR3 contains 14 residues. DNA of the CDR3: TGTGCCAGCAGCTTGGCAGGGACAATGGAGACCCAGTACTTC. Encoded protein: CASSLAGTMETQYF.

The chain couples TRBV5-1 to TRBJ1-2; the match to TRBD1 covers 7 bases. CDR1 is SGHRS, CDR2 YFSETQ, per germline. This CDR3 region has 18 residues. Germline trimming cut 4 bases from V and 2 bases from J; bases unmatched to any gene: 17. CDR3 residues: CASSPEGEGAWRNYGYTF. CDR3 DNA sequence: TGCGCCAGCAGCCCCGAGGGGGAGGGGGCTTGGCGCAACTATGGCTACACCTTC.

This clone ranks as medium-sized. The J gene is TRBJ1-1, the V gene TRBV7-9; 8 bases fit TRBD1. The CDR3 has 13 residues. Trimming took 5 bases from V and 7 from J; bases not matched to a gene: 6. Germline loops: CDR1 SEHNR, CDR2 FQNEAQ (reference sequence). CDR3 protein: CASSLQGTGEAFF. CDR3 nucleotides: TGTGCCAGCAGCCTACAGGGGACAGGTGAAGCTTTCTTT.

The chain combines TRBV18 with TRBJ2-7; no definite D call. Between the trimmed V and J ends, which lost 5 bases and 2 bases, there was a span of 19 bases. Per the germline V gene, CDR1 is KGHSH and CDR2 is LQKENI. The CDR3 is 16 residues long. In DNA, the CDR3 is TGTGCCAGCTCAGCTCGATGGGCCCTTGGGGCCTACGAGCAGTACTTC. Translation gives CASSARWALGAYEQYF.

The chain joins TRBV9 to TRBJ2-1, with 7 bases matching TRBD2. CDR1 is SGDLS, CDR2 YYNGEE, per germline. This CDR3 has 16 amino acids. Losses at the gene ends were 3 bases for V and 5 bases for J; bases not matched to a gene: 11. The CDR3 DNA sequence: TGTGCCAGCAGCGGAGACCTCTGGGGGGGAAACAATGAGCAGTTCTTC. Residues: CASSGDLWGGNNEQFF.

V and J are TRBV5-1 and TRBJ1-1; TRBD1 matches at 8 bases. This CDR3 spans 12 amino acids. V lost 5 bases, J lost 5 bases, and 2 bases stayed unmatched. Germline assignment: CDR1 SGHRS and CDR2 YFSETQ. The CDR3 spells CASRDRDTEAFF. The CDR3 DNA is TGCGCCAGCAGGGACAGGGATACTGAAGCTTTCTTT.

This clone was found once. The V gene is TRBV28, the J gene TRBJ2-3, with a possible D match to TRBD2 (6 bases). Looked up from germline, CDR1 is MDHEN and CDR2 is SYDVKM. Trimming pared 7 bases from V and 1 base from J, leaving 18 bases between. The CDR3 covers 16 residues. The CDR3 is CASNPFGRGGTDTQYF. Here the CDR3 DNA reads TGTGCCAGCAATCCATTCGGGCGGGGCGGCACAGATACGCAGTATTTT.

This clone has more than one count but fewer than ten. CDR3 coding DNA: TGCAGCCACGGGGGGTGGCAGGAGACCCAGTACTTC. Protein: CSHGGWQETQYF. The chain is built from TRBV29-1 and TRBJ2-5; 7 bases fit TRBD2. CDR1 is SQVTM and CDR2 is ANQGSEA in the germline V gene. The CDR3 contains 12 residues. The V and J ends lost 8 bases and 5 bases, in that order; junction bases with no gene match: 8.

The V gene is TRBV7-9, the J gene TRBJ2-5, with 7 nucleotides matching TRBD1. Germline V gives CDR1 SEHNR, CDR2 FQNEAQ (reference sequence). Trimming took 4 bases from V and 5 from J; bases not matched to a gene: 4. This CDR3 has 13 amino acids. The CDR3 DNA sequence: TGTGCCAGCAGCTCAATAGGGGGCGAGACCCAGTACTTC. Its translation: CASSSIGGETQYF.

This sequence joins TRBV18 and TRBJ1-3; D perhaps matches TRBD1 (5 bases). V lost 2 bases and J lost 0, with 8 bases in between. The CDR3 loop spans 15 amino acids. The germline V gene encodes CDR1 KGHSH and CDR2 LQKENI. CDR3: CASSPVTDSGNTIYF. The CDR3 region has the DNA TGTGCCAGCTCACCAGTGACAGACTCTGGAAACACCATATATTTT. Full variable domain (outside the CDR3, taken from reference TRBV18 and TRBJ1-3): NAGVMQNPRHLVRRRGQEARLRCSPMKGHSHVYWYRQLPEEGLKFMVYLQKENIIDESGMPKERFSAEFPKEGPSILRIQQVVRGDSAAYFCASSPVTDSGNTIYFGEGSWLTVV.

In DNA, the CDR3 is TGTGCCAGCAGCACTGGACAGTTTCCTAGGGAAAAACTGTTTTTT. It encodes CASSTGQFPREKLFF. V and J are TRBV7-9 and TRBJ1-4; D perhaps matches TRBD1 (6 bases). Trimming cost V 5 bases and J 8 bases, with 18 bases left between them. Germline V lookup: CDR1 SEHNR, CDR2 FQNEAQ (reference sequence). CDR3 length: 15 amino acids.

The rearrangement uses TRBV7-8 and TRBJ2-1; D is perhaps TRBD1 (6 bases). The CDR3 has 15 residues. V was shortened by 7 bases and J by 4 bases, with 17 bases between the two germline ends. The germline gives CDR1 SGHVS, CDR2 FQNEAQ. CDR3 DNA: TGTGCCAGCACCCGAAGACAGGCAAATTACAATGAGCAGTTCTTC. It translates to CASTRRQANYNEQFF. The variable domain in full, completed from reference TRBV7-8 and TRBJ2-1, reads GAGVSQSPRYKVAKRGQDVALRCDPISGHVSLFWYQQALGQGPEFLTYFQNEAQLDKSGLPSDRFFAERPEGSVSTLKIQRTQQEDSAVYLCASTRRQANYNEQFFGPGTRLTVL.

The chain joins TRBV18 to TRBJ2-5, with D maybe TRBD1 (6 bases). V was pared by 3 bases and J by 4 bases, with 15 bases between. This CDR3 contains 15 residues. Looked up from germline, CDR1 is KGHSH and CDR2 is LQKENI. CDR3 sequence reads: CASSPSGVGGETQYF. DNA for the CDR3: TGTGCCAGCTCACCTTCAGGGGTTGGCGGAGAGACCCAGTACTTC.

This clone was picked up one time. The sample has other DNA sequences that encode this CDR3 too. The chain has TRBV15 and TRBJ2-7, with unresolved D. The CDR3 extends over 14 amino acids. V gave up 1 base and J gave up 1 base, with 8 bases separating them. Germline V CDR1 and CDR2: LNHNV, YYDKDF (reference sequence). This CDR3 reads CATSRGSVSYEQYF. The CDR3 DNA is TGTGCCACCAGCAGAGGAAGTGTTTCCTACGAGCAGTACTTC.

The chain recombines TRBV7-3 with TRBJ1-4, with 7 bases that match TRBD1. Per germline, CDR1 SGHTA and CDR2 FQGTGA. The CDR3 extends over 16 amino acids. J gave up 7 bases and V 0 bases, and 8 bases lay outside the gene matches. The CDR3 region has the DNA TGTGCCAGCAGCTTAACGGAAGTAGGGGGCAGTGAAAAACTGTTTTTT. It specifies CASSLTEVGGSEKLFF.

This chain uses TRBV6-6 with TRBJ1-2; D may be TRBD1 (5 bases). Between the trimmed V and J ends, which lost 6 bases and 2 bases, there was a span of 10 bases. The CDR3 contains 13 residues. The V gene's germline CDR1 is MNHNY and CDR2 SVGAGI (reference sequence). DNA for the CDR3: TGTGCCAGCAGACAGGACGAAAACTATGGCTACACCTTC. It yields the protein CASRQDENYGYTF.

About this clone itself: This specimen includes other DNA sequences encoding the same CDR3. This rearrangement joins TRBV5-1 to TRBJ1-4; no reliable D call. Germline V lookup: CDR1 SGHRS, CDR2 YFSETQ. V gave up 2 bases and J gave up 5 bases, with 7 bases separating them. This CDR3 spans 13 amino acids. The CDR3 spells CASSLQGNEKLFF. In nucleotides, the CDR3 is TGCGCCAGCAGCTTACAAGGGAATGAAAAACTGTTTTTT.

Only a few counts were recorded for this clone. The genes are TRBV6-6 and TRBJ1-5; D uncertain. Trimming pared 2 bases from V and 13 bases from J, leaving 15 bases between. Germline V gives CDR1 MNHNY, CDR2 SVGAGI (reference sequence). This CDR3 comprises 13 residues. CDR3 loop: CASSYPPRMHQHF. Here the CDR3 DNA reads TGTGCCAGCAGTTACCCGCCCAGGATGCATCAGCATTTT.